This T cell receptor (beta chain) was recovered during a study of blood T cells in healthy people across ages (dated by TCRdb to between 2015 and 2017). At the level of the whole study: In model experiments, template switching captured roughly one uniquely barcoded TCR beta cDNA molecule for every two T cells. The study measured age-related changes in TCR beta repertoire diversity using deep sequencing normalized with unique cDNA molecular identifiers. The donors were split into four age groups: young (average around 17 years), middle-aged (about 40), aged (roughly 65) and long-lived (under 90). Donors of different ages were randomly distributed across sequencing lanes to avoid experimental bias. The study analyzed two additional independent replicas of 1 million unique cDNA reads from the same blood draw for two donors, one aged 18 to 30 and one aged 80 or older. The paper as a whole reports these results and caveats: Estimates of total diversity based on one million sequenced T cells were regarded as lower bounds and as underestimates. Conclusive comparison of naive and antigen-experienced compartments was prevented by the profiling of bulk unsorted PBMCs. There was a strong correlation between observed TCR beta diversity and the percentage of naive T cells measured by flow cytometry. Observed TCR beta diversity per million T cells fell roughly linearly with age, and a significant reduction was already apparent by age around 40. Compared with the aged group, the long-lived group had more naive CD4+ T cells, fewer expanded clones and increased TCR diversity, suggesting age selection. The CMV infection status of donors was not known, potentially confounding age-related changes in expanded clonotypes.

Trimming leaves V shorter by 6 bases and J shorter by 4 bases, with the junction holding 10 bases beyond the gene matches. In the germline V gene, CDR1 corresponds to ENHRY and CDR2 to SYGVKD. The CDR3 spans 15 residues, from the cysteine through the phenylalanine. Here the CDR3 DNA is all that survives: 45 bases in frame from base 1. Preparation of the library involved 5' RACE. This sample was sequenced with an Illumina HiSeq 2500. The second PCR ran for roughly 7 to 11 cycles and used a J-beta primer mix along with a sample-barcoded 5' primer. A template-switch 5' adaptor carrying 12 random nucleotides introduced a unique molecular identifier onto each TCR beta cDNA molecule. Each sample yielded at least 2.5 million CDR3-containing paired-end reads. The Mint cDNA synthesis kit, primed by a TRBC-specific oligonucleotide, was used to synthesize first-strand cDNA from all RNA. Following uracil-DNA glycosylase treatment, a first 18-cycle PCR with universal primers M1SS and BC2_uni_R was performed on all cDNA. The authors' analysis ran thus. Each sample was normalized by randomly selecting 1 million high-quality reads, each carrying a distinct molecular identifier. Instead of being binned into consensus sequences, reads with shared molecular identifiers were discarded. MiTCR, set to a Q25 quality threshold and the strictest error-elimination algorithm, was used for CDR3 identification, clonotype clustering and error correction. Lower-bound total TCR beta diversity was estimated with a nonparametric unseen species model using Euler transformation. TCRdb's own reprocessing of the public reads used fastp at Q25 and MiXCR and kept productive beta chains. Entries are consolidated by CDR3 protein sequence, retaining the most common genes and DNA. None of the V and J calls come from the authors' own analysis; TCRdb made them. The sample contains hundreds of thousands of distinct CDR3 sequences, 21% of them found a single time. The ten largest account for approximately 3.7% of the sample.

Donors were a few dozen systemically healthy Caucasian individuals from Russia aged roughly 6 to 95 years. Each donor gave ten milliliters of peripheral blood, collected into EDTA-treated Vacutainer tubes. Ficoll-Paque density-gradient centrifugation was used to isolate PBMCs, with at least 7 million per sample. Trizol reagent was used to extract total RNA from PBMCs, with at least 6 micrograms per sample. Naive CD45RAhigh/CD27high T cell percentages were measured by flow cytometry on a PBMC aliquot from every donor. This clonotype was counted between two and nine times. Its specific antigen is unknown. The input lacks base qualities; no much larger clone sits a single base away.

This sequence originates from a man aged 65 to 85 in good health. The chain employs TRBV10-3 and TRBJ1-1, with 8 bases aligning to TRBD1. Sample: blood. The CDR3 loop reads CAISLSEQGGTEAFF. At the DNA level, the sequence is TGTGCCATCAGCCTGAGCGAACAGGGGGGCACTGAAGCTTTCTTT.